This T cell receptor beta chain emerged from a study of CD8 T cells in Susac syndrome. Study-level results: The relatively small number of individuals in the TCR sequencing and HLA analysis was acknowledged by the study.

TCR beta was sequenced from blood CD8+ and CD4+ T cells. The RNA, about 0.45 to 1 ug, was put through reverse transcription using random hexamers. Amplification of TCR beta CDR3 used immunoSEQ multiplex PCR across 54 Vbeta and 13 Jbeta. TCRdb re-called the immunoSEQ multiplex PCR reads with MiXCR, one entry per CDR3 protein. The repertoire includes 120,000 or so distinct CDR3 sequences, around 95% of them detected once, and approximately 0.089% sits in the top ten. A remark on this clonotype: The antigen remains undetermined.

The CDR3 length is 13 residues. Between the trimmed V and J ends, which lost 5 bases and 8 bases, there was a span of 15 bases. CDR1 and CDR2 (germline): LNHNV, YYDKDF (reference sequence). The sample comprised CD4+ T cells from PBMCs. The clonotype was recovered from a human donor in good health. This chain joins TRBV15 and TRBJ1-2, with D unclear. The CDR3 DNA follows: TGTGCCACCAGCGCCGTCAGTTTTGGCGGCTACACCTTC. This sequence encodes CATSAVSFGGYTF.